A selection of T cell receptor beta chains follows, all from one sample in a study of T cells after yellow fever vaccination. Each CDR3 protein gets one entry after TCRdb re-called the 5' RACE reads with MiXCR. The sample has a few hundred thousand distinct CDR3 sequences, approximately 8% seen once. The specimen comprised PBMCs, sampled roughly 45 days after the first yellow fever vaccination. The receptors stem from a man in his late teens or twenties who received the YFV17D yellow fever vaccine. The CDR3 runs from the conserved cysteine through the conserved F or W. Each record gives: D gene, J gene, V gene, clone size, CDR3 DNA, CDR3 protein. D genes are given only for firm matches. The size of a clone is reported for some rows only, either as once, few or many, or as a class for expanded clones.

NA | TRBJ2-4 | TRBV20-1 | many | TGCAGTGCTATGAGGGGAGCCAATATAAAAAACATTCAGTACTTC | CSAMRGANIKNIQYF
TRBD1 | TRBJ1-5 | TRBV20-1 | NA | TGCAGTGCTAGAGATCCGGAGACAGGGCCCTTTTATAGCAATCAGCCCCAGCATTTT | CSARDPETGPFYSNQPQHF
NA | TRBJ1-6 | TRBV4-3 | few | TGCGCCAGCAGCCCCCAGCGGGGCTATTCACCCCTCCACTTT | CASSPQRGYSPLHF
NA | TRBJ2-4 | TRBV7-3 | few | TGTGCCAGCAGCTCCGACATTCAGTACTTC | CASSSDIQYF
NA | TRBJ1-3 | TRBV9 | NA | TGTGCCAGCACAAACGGCGTCAGCTCTGGAAACACCATATATTTT | CASTNGVSSGNTIYF
NA | TRBJ2-2 | TRBV5-1 | few | TGCGCCAGCAGCTTGGTTCTCACCGGGGAGCTGTTTTTT | CASSLVLTGELFF
TRBD1 | TRBJ1-1 | TRBV27 | NA | TGTGCCAGCAGTCTTACAGGGGGCAAAACTTTCTTT | CASSLTGGKTFF
TRBD1 | TRBJ1-6 | TRBV7-2 | many | TGTGCCAGCAGCCCCGTCGCGGACAGGTCCCTAGGTCCCCTCCACTTT | CASSPVADRSLGPLHF
NA | TRBJ1-1 | TRBV18 | many | TGTGCCAGCTCACATGACAGATATGAAGCTTTCTTT | CASSHDRYEAFF
TRBD1 | TRBJ1-2 | TRBV29-1 | few | TGCAGCGCCGGCGGGACAGGGGGCGGCTATGGCTACACCTTC | CSAGGTGGGYGYTF
TRBD1 | TRBJ1-5 | TRBV19 | NA | TGTGCCAGTAGTAAACAGGGGGCGGATCAGCCCCAGCATTTT | CASSKQGADQPQHF
NA | TRBJ1-1 | TRBV6-5 | few | TGTGCCAGCAGTTACGCGAGGGGCCGCAGGGCGAACACTGAAGCTTTCTTT | CASSYARGRRANTEAFF
NA | TRBJ1-2 | TRBV29-1 | many | TGCAGCGTTGGGGACGTATCTAACTATGGCTACACCTTC | CSVGDVSNYGYTF
NA | TRBJ1-5 | TRBV28 | few | TGTGCCAGCAACAGGGTCCCCAATCAGCCCCAGCATTTT | CASNRVPNQPQHF
NA | TRBJ1-2 | TRBV3-1 | many | TGTGCCAGCAGCCAGCGGGCAGAATATAACTATGGCTACACCTTC | CASSQRAEYNYGYTF
NA | TRBJ1-1 | TRBV5-1 | many | TGTGCCAGCAGCTTAGCGCAAGGGACGAACACTGAAGCTTTCTTT | CASSLAQGTNTEAFF
TRBD1 | TRBJ1-2 | TRBV7-2 | NA | TGTGCCAGCAGAGGGACAGGGATTCGGGGCTACACCTTC | CASRGTGIRGYTF
TRBD1 | TRBJ2-2 | TRBV27 | NA | TGTGCCAGCAGTTTCCTTGGACAGGGGAAGAACAGCGGGGAGCTGTTTTTT | CASSFLGQGKNSGELFF
NA | TRBJ2-2 | TRBV29-1 | few | TGCAGCGTTGATGGGAGGCCGAACACCGGGGAGCTGTTTTTT | CSVDGRPNTGELFF
NA | TRBJ1-6 | TRBV19 | few | TGTGCCAGTAGTATAAACGGCCAGTTCGGATCACCCCTCCACTTT | CASSINGQFGSPLHF
NA | TRBJ1-1 | TRBV20-1 | NA | TGCAGTGCTACGGGGGTCTACACTGAAGCTTTCTTT | CSATGVYTEAFF
NA | TRBJ2-3 | TRBV4-1 | few | TGCGCCAGCAGCCAACCCTCCCCGGGGGGCAAGGATACGCAGTATTTT | CASSQPSPGGKDTQYF
NA | TRBJ1-2 | TRBV27 | few | TGTGCCAGCAGTTCCGTCCCCCGGGACGGAAACTATGGCTACACCTTC | CASSSVPRDGNYGYTF
NA | TRBJ1-6 | TRBV11-2 | NA | TGTGCCAGCAGCTTTTTTCCGCTGCCTCGGGCGGGAAGTTCACCCCTCCACTTT | CASSFFPLPRAGSSPLHF
TRBD1 | TRBJ1-6 | TRBV7-9 | few | TGTGCCAGCAGCTCCGGACAGGGAAGGGGATCACCCCTCCACTTT | CASSSGQGRGSPLHF
TRBD1 | TRBJ2-6 | TRBV19 | NA | TGTGCCAGTTCAGGACAGGACGGAGACTACTCTGGGGCCAACGTCCTGACTTTC | CASSGQDGDYSGANVLTF
TRBD1 | TRBJ1-2 | TRBV4-3 | few | TGCGCCAGCAGCCAGGAGACAGGGGCCCCGTTGGGCTACACCTTC | CASSQETGAPLGYTF
NA | TRBJ2-7 | TRBV11-2 | NA | TGTGCCAGCAGCTTAGCTTGGGCTGTTCCCCACTACGAGCAGTACTTC | CASSLAWAVPHYEQYF
TRBD2 | TRBJ2-5 | TRBV5-4 | NA | TGTGCCAGCAGCTTGGTCGGGGGGGCCAAAGAGACCCAGTACTTC | CASSLVGGAKETQYF
TRBD1 | TRBJ2-4 | TRBV5-1 | few | TGCGCCAGCAGAGAATCGGGACAGCATAACATTCAGTACTTC | CASRESGQHNIQYF
NA | TRBJ2-3 | TRBV15 | few | TGTGCCACCAGCAGAGATCGGCCGGAGACTACAGATACGCAGTATTTT | CATSRDRPETTDTQYF
NA | TRBJ2-2 | TRBV25-1 | few | TGTGCCAGCAGTGAATATTACACCACCGGGGAGCTGTTTTTT | CASSEYYTTGELFF
NA | TRBJ2-5 | TRBV5-6 | many | TGTGCCAGCAGCTTGACTAGTGTGGAGACCCAGTACTTC | CASSLTSVETQYF
NA | TRBJ1-1 | TRBV5-1 | many | TGCGCCAGCAGCTTGCCAGGGAGGATGAACACTGAAGCTTTCTTT | CASSLPGRMNTEAFF
TRBD1 | TRBJ1-1 | TRBV7-9 | many | TGCGCCAGCAGCTTACAGGGGGACACTGAAGCTTTCTTT | CASSLQGDTEAFF
NA | TRBJ1-2 | TRBV4-2 | few | TGTGCCAGCAGCCAAGATAAGGGGCGCTATGGCTACACCTTC | CASSQDKGRYGYTF
TRBD2 | TRBJ2-1 | TRBV7-7 | many | TGTGCCAGCAGTCCTTATGGGACTAGCTCGTACTTCTTCAATGAGCAGTTCTTC | CASSPYGTSSYFFNEQFF
TRBD1 | TRBJ2-7 | TRBV4-2 | NA | TGTGCCAGCAGCCCTACCGGGACAGGGTCGAGTAGCTACGAGCAGTACTTC | CASSPTGTGSSSYEQYF
TRBD1 | TRBJ1-4 | TRBV9 | few | TGTGCCAGTAGGGGGACAGGAAACGGGAAACTGTTTTTT | CASRGTGNGKLFF
NA | TRBJ1-3 | TRBV7-2 | NA | TGTGCCAGCAGCTCAACTCTCTCTGGAAACACCATATATTTT | CASSSTLSGNTIYF
NA | TRBJ2-1 | TRBV2 | once | TGTGCCAGCAGGAGAGAAGTCGAGCAGTTCTTC | CASRREVEQFF
NA | TRBJ1-6 | TRBV4-1 | few | TGCGCCAGCAGCCCTACGGCGAGGGTACCATATCCCAGCTCCTATAATTCACCCCTCCACTTT | CASSPTARVPYPSSYNSPLHF
TRBD1 | TRBJ2-2 | TRBV13 | NA | TGTGCCAGCAGGCGGACAGGGAACACCGGGGAGCTGTTTTTT | CASRRTGNTGELFF
NA | TRBJ1-1 | TRBV5-4 | many | TGTGCCAGCAGCTACAGGACTGAAGCTTTCTTT | CASSYRTEAFF
TRBD1 | TRBJ2-7 | TRBV11-1 | NA | TGTGCCAGCACCTTCACAGGGGACGGATCCTACGAGCAGTACTTC | CASTFTGDGSYEQYF
NA | TRBJ2-3 | TRBV11-2 | NA | TGTGCCAGCAGCTTAGGAACAGGGTCCGGTACGCAGTATTTT | CASSLGTGSGTQYF
NA | TRBJ1-3 | TRBV7-9 | few | TGTGCCAGCAGCTCGGGGACGGCTGGAAACACCATATATTTT | CASSSGTAGNTIYF
NA | TRBJ1-4 | TRBV12-3/TRBV12-4 | few | TGTGCCAGCAGGGGCTTTGGAGGACCTAATGAAAAACTGTTTTTT | CASRGFGGPNEKLFF
NA | TRBJ2-3 | TRBV5-4 | NA | TGTGCCAGCAGCTTGGATCAGGGGGGGGCCGATACGCAGTATTTT | CASSLDQGGADTQYF
TRBD2 | TRBJ2-1 | TRBV9 | NA | TGTGCCAGCAGCGTAGAAAGGGACTACCCTAATGAGCAGTTCTTC | CASSVERDYPNEQFF
NA | TRBJ2-1 | TRBV5-6 | few | TGTGCCAGCAGGGGCAGGGGATTCCCCCCCTACAATGAGCAGTTCTTC | CASRGRGFPPYNEQFF
NA | TRBJ1-2 | TRBV4-1 | few | TGCGCCAGCAGCCAAGACGCAGCGAGCTATGGCTACACCTTC | CASSQDAASYGYTF
NA | TRBJ1-4 | TRBV4-1 | few | TGCGCCAGCAGCTCCCTTGCCGGGATAAGAGACGAAAAACTGTTTTTT | CASSSLAGIRDEKLFF
TRBD1 | TRBJ1-4 | TRBV7-9 | few | TGTGCCAGCAGTTTCGGGACAGGGTACGAAAAACTGTTTTTT | CASSFGTGYEKLFF
NA | TRBJ2-5 | TRBV21-1 | few | TGTGCCAGCAGCGTCCATCCCAGGGTCCGGGGAGAGACCCAGTACTTC | CASSVHPRVRGETQYF